This T cell receptor beta chain derives from a study of Graves' ophthalmopathy and Graves' hyperthyroidism. This clonotype was seen many times. Its antigen is currently unknown. Germline V gene lookup returns CDR1 SGHAT and CDR2 FQNNGV. Trimming removed 6 bases from V and 1 base from J, with 9 bases in between. This CDR3 has 13 amino acids. The authors amplified TCR beta CDR3 regions from RNA transcripts. An opening RT-PCR round employed HTBI primers and preceded a second-round multiplex PCR. TCRdb re-analysed the multiplex PCR reads in MiXCR, keeping a single row per CDR3 protein. This sample has over 150,000 distinct CDR3 sequences; about 40% occur once, and the top ten carry 5.8%. In donors with ophthalmopathy, activity was moderate-to-severe, with CAS ≥3, NOSPECS ≥4 and duration under 3 months. From fresh peripheral blood, under 12 ml in volume, the PBMCs were obtained. Whole-study results and caveats: In blood, most expanded thyroid clonotypes above 0.001 frequency were also detected.

This TCR came from a middle-aged woman with Graves' ophthalmopathy. The sequenced sample consisted of peripheral blood. The V and J genes are TRBV11-2 and TRBJ1-1, with D perhaps matching TRBD1 (6 bases). CDR3 sequence: CASSLGQNTEAFF. Written as DNA, the CDR3 is TGTGCCAGCAGTCTGGGACAGAACACTGAAGCTTTCTTT.